This T cell receptor (beta chain) was recorded in a study of T cell changes during pregnancy in multiple sclerosis. The assay was immunoSEQ multiplex PCR, and TCRdb's table has in-frame clones only and misses some. The sample has approximately 44,000 clones; 91% are singletons. Germline lookup yields CDR1 SGDLS and CDR2 YYNGEE. V shed 4 bases and J 5 bases; nucleotides not matched to a gene: 4. The CDR3 extends over 13 amino acids. The chain recombines TRBV9 with TRBJ2-7; 9 bases are a match to TRBD1. This clonotype was sampled from a female donor in good health, enrolled as a control in a pregnancy study. The sample consisted of CD4+ T cells from peripheral blood mononuclear cells, taken in the second trimester of pregnancy. The CDR3 sequence is CASSFGTGNEQYF. DNA of the CDR3: TGTGCCAGCAGCTTCGGGACAGGGAACGAGCAGTACTTC.